What follows are 21 T cell receptor beta chains derived from one specimen sequenced in a study of T cell changes during pregnancy in multiple sclerosis. The method was immunoSEQ multiplex PCR; TCRdb's version includes in-frame clones alone and lacks a portion of them. The sample shows under 70,000 clones, 91% of them seen only once. The sample was peripheral blood, taken in the third trimester of pregnancy. The receptors were gathered from a female donor in good health, enrolled as a control in a pregnancy study.

This clone has just one count. This chain connects TRBV10-3 to TRBJ2-3; D unresolved. Germline CDR1 ENHRY, CDR2 SYGVKD. Deletions cut 5 bases from V and 0 bases from J, with 12 bases between. There are 15 residues in the CDR3. Written as DNA, the CDR3 is TGTGCCATCAGTAGCCGAGAGCTTAGCACAGATACGCAGTATTTT. It codes for CAISSRELSTDTQYF.

Only a few counts were recorded for this clone. The chain is built from TRBV11-1 and TRBJ1-1; no reliable D call. V was cut by 8 bases and J by 0 bases, with 10 bases left in between. The CDR3 is 13 residues long. CDR1 is SGHAT and CDR2 is FQDESV in the germline V gene (reference sequence). The CDR3 loop reads CASESALNTEAFF. In DNA form, the CDR3 reads TGTGCCAGCGAGTCAGCGTTGAACACTGAAGCTTTCTTT.

This chain links TRBV5-5 with TRBJ1-2; D is uncertain. The CDR3 length is 13 residues. The V gene's germline CDR1 is SGHKS and CDR2 YYEKEE (reference sequence). The V and J ends lost 0 bases and 7 bases respectively, with 10 bases between them. CDR3 sequence: CASSLAGEGGYTF. CDR3 in DNA: TGTGCCAGCAGCTTGGCCGGGGAGGGTGGCTACACCTTC.

DNA for the CDR3: TGTGCCAGCAGCTTGGGGGGACAGGTGACCCAAGAGACCCAGTACTTC. Translated: CASSLGGQVTQETQYF. The chain joins TRBV5-5 to TRBJ2-5, with 8 nucleotides matching TRBD1. Germline CDR1 and CDR2: SGHKS and YYEKEE (reference sequence). This CDR3 has 16 amino acids. V shed 0 bases and J 1 base; nucleotides not matched to a gene: 5. The full variable domain, in which reference TRBV5-5 and TRBJ2-5 provide the parts outside the CDR3, is DAGVTQSPTHLIKTRGQQVTLRCSPISGHKSVSWYQQVLGQGPQFIFQYYEKEERGRGNFPDRFSARQFPNYSSELNVNALLLGDSALYLCASSLGGQVTQETQYFGPGTRLLVL.

This clone was found once. The rearrangement links TRBV7-8 to TRBJ2-1; 10 nucleotides line up with TRBD2. Germline loops: CDR1 SGHVS, CDR2 FQNEAQ. After removal of 1 base from V and 6 bases from J, the junction contained 3 bases not matched to a gene. The CDR3 contains 15 residues. The CDR3 coding sequence is TGTGCCAGCAGCTTAGGCCTAGCGGGAGTCAATGAGCAGTTCTTC. Translating it yields CASSLGLAGVNEQFF.

The CDR3 bases are TGTGCCAGCAGCGCAACAGGGAGCAATCAGCCCCAGCATTTT. Translation gives CASSATGSNQPQHF. This chain joins TRBV6-1 and TRBJ1-5, with a possible D match to TRBD1 (6 bases). This CDR3 is 14 amino acids long. Germline V gene data show CDR1 as MNHNS and CDR2 as SASEGT. V was pared by 6 bases and J by 1 base, with 10 bases between.

The chain carries TRBV5-4 and TRBJ2-3; 8 bases map to TRBD2. The CDR3 extends over 16 amino acids. Looked up from germline, CDR1 is SGHNT and CDR2 is YYREEE (reference sequence). The ends lost 1 base at V and 0 bases at J; junction bases unmatched: 4. CDR3 residues: CASSLFGGVSTDTQYF. CDR3 nucleotides: TGTGCCAGCAGCTTGTTCGGGGGGGTTAGCACAGATACGCAGTATTTT.

The rearrangement uses TRBV6-1 and TRBJ2-2; possible D gene TRBD1, 6 bases. The germline V and J ends were trimmed by 0 bases and 7 bases, with 9 bases remaining between them. The length of the CDR3 is 14 residues. Germline V CDR1 and CDR2: MNHNS, SASEGT. CDR3 residues: CASSEAQGIGELFF. As DNA, the CDR3 is TGTGCCAGCAGTGAAGCCCAGGGGATCGGGGAGCTGTTTTTT.

The chain employs TRBV27 and TRBJ2-5, with D possibly matching TRBD1 (5 bases). CDR3 length equals 16 residues. Germline-derived CDR1 and CDR2 are MNHEY and SMNVEV (reference sequence). V gave up 2 bases and J gave up 4 bases, with 17 bases separating them. The CDR3 loop is CASSLNPPQGSETQYF. CDR3 bases: TGTGCCAGCAGTTTAAACCCCCCCCAGGGTTCAGAGACCCAGTACTTC.

The chain uses TRBV9 and TRBJ2-2; 7 nucleotides line up with TRBD2. CDR3 length equals 19 residues. Germline lookup yields CDR1 SGDLS and CDR2 YYNGEE. Losses at the gene ends were 1 base for V and 1 base for J; bases not matched to a gene: 13. The CDR3 is CASSVTGLGSFVNTGELFF. The DNA for the CDR3 is TGTGCCAGCAGCGTAACAGGACTAGGGTCTTTTGTGAACACCGGGGAGCTGTTTTTT.

CDR3 loop: CASSENSGITYEQYF. CDR3 nucleotide sequence: TGTGCCAGCAGTGAAAATAGCGGGATTACTTACGAGCAGTACTTC. V and J are TRBV2 and TRBJ2-7; 8 bases are shared with TRBD2. Trimming cost V 2 bases and J 4 bases; bases outside gene matches: 7. In germline, CDR1 is SNHLY, CDR2 FYNNEI. The CDR3 length is 15 residues.

This clone was observed a single time. This chain joins TRBV9 and TRBJ2-1; the D gene is possibly TRBD2 (6 bases). Germline CDR1 reads SGDLS; CDR2 reads YYNGEE. Trimming shortened V by 3 bases and J by 3 bases, and 16 bases separated the two germline ends. The CDR3 contains 16 residues. CDR3 residues: CASSARARDFYNEQFF. CDR3 bases: TGTGCCAGCAGCGCAAGGGCCCGGGACTTCTACAATGAGCAGTTCTTC.

The chain recombines TRBV6-1 with TRBJ2-7, with D perhaps matching TRBD1 (6 bases). Trimming left V 10 bases short and J 3 bases short, with 16 bases between. Germline lookup yields CDR1 MNHNS and CDR2 SASEGT. The CDR3 is made up of 13 amino acids. CDR3 region: CATCRDTNYEQYF. The DNA for the CDR3 is TGTGCCACTTGCCGGGACACCAACTACGAGCAGTACTTC.

The chain joins TRBV2 to TRBJ2-5, with TRBD2 as a possible D gene (5 bases). V was trimmed by 5 bases and J by 5 bases, leaving 18 bases between them. The CDR3 spans 15 residues. Germline values: CDR1 SNHLY, CDR2 FYNNEI. CDR3 sequence (DNA): TGTGCCAGCAGTTTTGACGGTCCCGAGGGCGAGACCCAGTACTTC. Translated, it gives CASSFDGPEGETQYF.

V gene TRBV9 combines with J gene TRBJ2-7; 9 nucleotides agree with TRBD2. There are 15 residues in the CDR3. The germline V gene has CDR1 SGDLS and CDR2 YYNGEE. Trimming at V came to 0 bases and at J to 5 bases, leaving 6 bases not matched to a gene. The CDR3 reads CASSVGASGNHEQYF. The CDR3 region has the DNA TGTGCCAGCAGCGTAGGGGCTAGCGGGAACCACGAGCAGTACTTC.

The chain recombines TRBV10-3 with TRBJ2-1; unclear D gene. The CDR3 sequence is 13 residues long. The V end lost 3 bases, the J end lost 7 bases, and 10 bases lay between the germline ends. Looked up from germline, CDR1 is ENHRY and CDR2 is SYGVKD. The CDR3 loop is CAISDHPRNEQFF. CDR3 in DNA: TGTGCCATCAGTGATCACCCTAGGAATGAGCAGTTCTTC.

The rearrangement uses TRBV18 and TRBJ1-2, with 10 bases lining up with TRBD1. V dropped 5 bases and J dropped 2; count of bases not matched to a gene: 2. There are 14 residues in the CDR3. Looked up from germline, CDR1 is KGHSH and CDR2 is LQKENI. CDR3 protein: CASSSDRGNYGYTF. The CDR3 coding sequence is TGTGCCAGCTCATCGGACAGGGGGAACTATGGCTACACCTTC.

For the CDR3, the DNA is TGTGCCGCACATTCGGACAGGGTGCTAACAGATACGCAGTATTTT. The encoded protein is CAAHSDRVLTDTQYF. This chain joins TRBV6-1 and TRBJ2-3; TRBD1 matches 8 bases. Germline trimming cut 11 bases from V and 3 bases from J; bases unmatched to any gene: 13. The CDR3 has 15 amino acids. Germline loops: CDR1 MNHNS, CDR2 SASEGT.

The chain employs TRBV27 and TRBJ2-1; TRBD2 agrees at 7 bases. Trimming took 10 bases from V and 6 from J; bases not matched to a gene: 27. The germline V gene has CDR1 MNHEY and CDR2 SMNVEV (reference sequence). This CDR3 spans 19 amino acids. Here the CDR3 DNA reads TGTGCCACCTTAACTTGGAGATTTGGCGGGAGACGATTTTTCAATGAGCAGTTCTTC. Its translation is CATLTWRFGGRRFFNEQFF.

The V call is TRBV7-9, the J call TRBJ2-7, with a weak D call TRBD2 (7 bases). Germline loops: CDR1 SEHNR, CDR2 FQNEAQ (reference sequence). There are 14 residues in the CDR3. V lost 1 base and J lost 2, with 9 bases in between. The DNA for the CDR3 is TGTGCCAGCAGCTTAGGGGGGGGGCCCTACGAGCAGTACTTC. This sequence encodes CASSLGGGPYEQYF.

The chain uses TRBV9 and TRBJ2-1, with D unclear. Looked up from germline, CDR1 is SGDLS and CDR2 is YYNGEE. V lost 1 base and J 8 bases, leaving 16 bases between the germline ends. CDR3 length: 15 residues. The CDR3 protein is CASSVNTPKSYEQFF. CDR3 bases: TGTGCCAGCAGCGTAAACACACCCAAGTCCTATGAGCAGTTCTTC.